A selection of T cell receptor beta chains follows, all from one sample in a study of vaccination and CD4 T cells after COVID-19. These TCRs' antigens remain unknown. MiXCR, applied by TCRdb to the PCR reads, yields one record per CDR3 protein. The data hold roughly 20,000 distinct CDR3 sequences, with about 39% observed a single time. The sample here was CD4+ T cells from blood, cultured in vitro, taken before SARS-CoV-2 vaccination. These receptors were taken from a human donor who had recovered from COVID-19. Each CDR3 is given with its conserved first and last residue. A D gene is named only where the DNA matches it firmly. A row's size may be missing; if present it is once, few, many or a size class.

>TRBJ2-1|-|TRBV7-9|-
TGTGCCAGCAGCTTATCACAGCACAATGAGCAGTTCTTC
CASSLSQHNEQFF
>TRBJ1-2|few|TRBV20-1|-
TGCAGTGCCAAGACAGGCTATGGCTACACCTTC
CSAKTGYGYTF
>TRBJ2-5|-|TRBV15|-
TGTGCCACCAGCAGAGTACCCTTATCGGGGGGCTTAAGGGAGACCCAGTACTTC
CATSRVPLSGGLRETQYF
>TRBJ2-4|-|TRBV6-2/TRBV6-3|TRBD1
TGTGCCAGCAGAAGACAGGGCGACAAAAACATTCAGTACTTC
CASRRQGDKNIQYF
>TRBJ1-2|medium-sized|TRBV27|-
TGTGCCAGCAGTCCCCGGTTATGGGCTAACTATGGCTACACCTTC
CASSPRLWANYGYTF
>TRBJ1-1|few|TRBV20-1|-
TGCAGTGCTAGTCAGCCCGGCCTGAACACTGAAGCTTTCTTT
CSASQPGLNTEAFF
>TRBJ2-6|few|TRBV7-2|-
TGTGCCAGCAGCTGGCAGAGCTCTGGGGCCAACGTCCTGACTTTC
CASSWQSSGANVLTF
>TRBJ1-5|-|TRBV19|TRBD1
TGTGCCAGTAGTATCCTGGCGGGACAGCGGGGTCAGCCCCAGCATTTT
CASSILAGQRGQPQHF
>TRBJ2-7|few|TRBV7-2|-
TGTGCCAGCAGCTTGACCGGGACGGTCCCCTACGAGCAGTACTTC
CASSLTGTVPYEQYF
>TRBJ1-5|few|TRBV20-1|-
TGCAGTGCTTCAACAGGCAATCAGCCCCAGCATTTT
CSASTGNQPQHF
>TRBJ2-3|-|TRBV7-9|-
TGTGCCAGCAGCTTGGACACTACGAGCACAGATACGCAGTATTTT
CASSLDTTSTDTQYF
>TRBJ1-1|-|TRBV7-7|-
TGTGCCAGCAGAAGAGTCCATTTT
CASRRVHF
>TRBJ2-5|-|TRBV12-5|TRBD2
TGTGCTAGTGGTTTGGTAGGTGCTAGCGGGAGGGAGACCCAGTACTTC
CASGLVGASGRETQYF
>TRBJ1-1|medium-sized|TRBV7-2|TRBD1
TGTGCCAGCAGCTTAGGACAGGGGGTCAACACTGAAGCTTTCTTT
CASSLGQGVNTEAFF
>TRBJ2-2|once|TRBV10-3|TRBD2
TGTGCCGGATCGGGGACTAGCGGGAGTGGCGGGGAGCTGTTTTTT
CAGSGTSGSGGELFF
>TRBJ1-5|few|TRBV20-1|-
TGCAGTGCTAGCCGCGGGGGGGGCATGGGTCAGCCCCAGCATTTT
CSASRGGGMGQPQHF
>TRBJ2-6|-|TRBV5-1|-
TGCGCCAGCAGCCTAGGATCTGGGGCCAACGTCCTGACTTTC
CASSLGSGANVLTF
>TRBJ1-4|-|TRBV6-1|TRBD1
TGTGCCAGCAGTGAGGTCCGAGGGGGCGGGAATGAAAAACTGTTTTTT
CASSEVRGGGNEKLFF
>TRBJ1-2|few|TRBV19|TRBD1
TGTGCCAGTAGTTCGACAGGGCAATACTATGGCTACACCTTC
CASSSTGQYYGYTF
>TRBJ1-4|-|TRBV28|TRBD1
TGTGCCAGCAGTTTCGGGGACAGGTCGATGAAAGGACTGTTTTTT
CASSFGDRSMKGLFF
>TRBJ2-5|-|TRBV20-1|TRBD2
TGCAGTGCTGGGACTAGCGGTGAATACCAAGAGACCCAGTACTTC
CSAGTSGEYQETQYF
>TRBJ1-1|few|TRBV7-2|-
TGTGCCAGCAGCCAACTCAGGGCCCAGGACACTGAAGCTTTCTTT
CASSQLRAQDTEAFF
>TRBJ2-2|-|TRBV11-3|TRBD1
TGTGCCAGCAGCCGAACCGCCGGGACAGGGGCCGGGGAGCTGTTTTTT
CASSRTAGTGAGELFF